The 23 T cell receptor beta chains reported below all come from one sample, sequenced in a study of blood T cell repertoires in COVID-19. Libraries were prepared by immunoSEQ multiplex PCR; TCRdb keeps only in-frame clonotypes and omits some of them. The table records roughly 120,000 clones, roughly four fifths of them present only once. The sample consisted of peripheral blood. These receptor sequences come from an older man with COVID-19, enrolled during active disease.

The gene calls are TRBV28 and TRBJ2-7; 7 bases align to TRBD2. V gave up 6 bases and J gave up 2 bases; unmatched junction bases: 10. Germline assignment: CDR1 MDHEN and CDR2 SYDVKM. The length of the CDR3 is 15 residues. The DNA for the CDR3 is TGTGCCAGCAGCATGAGGTTACGGGAGGCCTACGAGCAGTACTTC. It encodes CASSMRLREAYEQYF.

This clone showed up just a few times. This chain joins TRBV15 and TRBJ2-7, with 14 bases lining up with TRBD2. The V gene's germline CDR1 is LNHNV and CDR2 YYDKDF (reference sequence). The CDR3 runs to 15 residues. The junction had 0 bases not matched to a gene; V was cut back by 3 bases and J by 2 bases. The chain's CDR3 is CATSRGLAGAYEQYF. The CDR3 coding sequence is TGTGCCACCAGCAGGGGACTAGCGGGAGCCTACGAGCAGTACTTC.

Of note for this clone: Distinct nucleotide sequences in the sample also encode this CDR3. The V gene is TRBV5-1, the J gene TRBJ1-1; no reliable D call. The V end was cut by 1 base, the J end by 1 base, with 11 bases between. Germline V CDR1 and CDR2: SGHRS, YFSETQ. The CDR3 spans 15 residues. CDR3 DNA sequence: TGCGCCAGCAGCTTGTCCGGCAGGTCGAACACTGAAGCTTTCTTT. This translates into CASSLSGRSNTEAFF. Supplemented by reference TRBV5-1 and TRBJ1-1, the full variable domain reads KAGVTQTPRYLIKTRGQQVTLSCSPISGHRSVSWYQQTPGQGLQFLFEYFSETQRNKGNFPGRFSGRQFSNSRSEMNVSTLELGDSALYLCASSLSGRSNTEAFFGQGTRLTVV.

This chain joins TRBV6-5 and TRBJ1-3, with TRBD1 matching over 10 bases. V trimming: 2 bases; J trimming: 4 bases; junction bases outside the gene matches: 2. This CDR3 has 15 residues. Germline V gene data show CDR1 as MNHEY and CDR2 as SVGAGI. The CDR3 loop reads CASSYGTGVGNTIYF. The CDR3 DNA reads as TGTGCCAGCAGTTACGGGACAGGGGTAGGAAACACCATATATTTT.

This clone has just one count. The V and J genes are TRBV5-4 and TRBJ1-4, with TRBD1 as a possible D gene (5 bases). Germline CDR1 reads SGHNT; CDR2 reads YYREEE (reference sequence). The CDR3 is made up of 16 amino acids. Trimming shortened V by 3 bases and J by 0 bases, and 12 bases separated the two germline ends. CDR3 in DNA: TGTGCCAGCAGCTCCGGAGCGGGGGCAACTAATGAAAAACTGTTTTTT. It specifies CASSSGAGATNEKLFF.

This chain joins TRBV19 and TRBJ2-7; a possible D gene is TRBD1 (6 bases). Per germline, CDR1 LNHDA and CDR2 SQIVND (reference sequence). The CDR3 has 13 residues. Trimming removed 3 bases at V and 1 base at J, with 7 bases between. As DNA, the CDR3 is TGTGCCAGTAGTATCGGACAGTCCTACGAGCAGTACTTC. Translation gives CASSIGQSYEQYF.

This clone appeared a single time. The J gene is TRBJ2-1, the V gene TRBV9; 7 bases match TRBD1. This CDR3 has 17 amino acids. Trimming took 0 bases from V and 6 from J; bases not matched to a gene: 12. The germline V gene has CDR1 SGDLS and CDR2 YYNGEE. The CDR3 protein is CASSVASAGQGVNEQFF. CDR3 DNA sequence: TGTGCCAGCAGCGTAGCCTCTGCTGGGCAGGGGGTCAATGAGCAGTTCTTC.

The chain uses TRBV19 and TRBJ2-7; 10 nucleotides align to TRBD1. The trim removed 5 bases at V and 5 bases at J, leaving 6 bases unmatched. Germline V gives CDR1 LNHDA, CDR2 SQIVND (reference sequence). The CDR3 spans 14 residues. Here the CDR3 reads CASSPDRGTHEQYF. CDR3 sequence (DNA): TGTGCCAGTAGTCCGGACAGGGGGACCCACGAGCAGTACTTC.

The chain links TRBV13 to TRBJ1-6; a weak D match, TRBD1 (5 bases). Germline CDR1 PRHDT, CDR2 FYEKMQ (reference sequence). V dropped 4 bases and J dropped 9 bases, with 16 bases sitting between them. This CDR3 has 15 amino acids. CDR3 nucleotide sequence: TGTGCCAGCAGCTCTGACAGAGGAGTTTTTTCACCCCTCCACTTT. Translation: CASSSDRGVFSPLHF.

This clone occurred once. The chain employs TRBV28 and TRBJ1-3; TRBD1 matches at 7 bases. Germline assignment: CDR1 MDHEN and CDR2 SYDVKM. Unmatched junction bases numbered 6, after V lost 8 bases and J lost 2 bases. CDR3 length equals 14 residues. The CDR3 nucleotides are TGTGCCAGCTCCATCGACAGGGCTGGAAACACCATATATTTT. Translating it yields CASSIDRAGNTIYF.

This clone was seen just once. The chain uses TRBV6-5 and TRBJ1-1; D is perhaps TRBD1 (6 bases). The CDR3 consists of 14 residues. Germline loops: CDR1 MNHEY, CDR2 SVGAGI. Between the trimmed V and J ends, which lost 7 bases and 0 bases, there was a span of 12 bases. CDR3 sequence (DNA): TGTGCCAGCATGAGGGGGATCATGAACACTGAAGCTTTCTTT. Translation: CASMRGIMNTEAFF.

The chain couples TRBV19 to TRBJ2-7; 9 positions agree with TRBD2. The V segment lost 3 bases and the J segment 2 bases; nucleotides outside the gene matches: 5. The CDR3 contains 15 residues. In germline, CDR1 is LNHDA, CDR2 SQIVND (reference sequence). CDR3 region: CASSIKAGGPYEQYF. CDR3 coding DNA: TGTGCCAGTAGTATCAAGGCGGGAGGGCCCTACGAGCAGTACTTC. The whole variable domain, filled in from reference TRBV19 and TRBJ2-7, reads DGGITQSPKYLFRKEGQNVTLSCEQNLNHDAMYWYRQDPGQGLRLIYYSQIVNDFQKGDIAEGYSVSREKKESFPLTVTSAQKNPTAFYLCASSIKAGGPYEQYFGPGTRLTVT.

The rearrangement uses TRBV29-1 and TRBJ1-2; 9 nucleotides line up with TRBD1. The CDR3 is made up of 15 amino acids. Per the germline V gene, CDR1 is SQVTM and CDR2 is ANQGSEA. The V and J ends lost 7 bases and 3 bases, in that order; junction bases with no gene match: 12. For the CDR3, the DNA is TGCAGCGCTGCATCAAACAGGGGGCACTACTATGGCTACACCTTC. Amino acid sequence: CSAASNRGHYYGYTF.

The rearrangement joins TRBV6-4 to TRBJ2-7; no reliable D call. Deletions cut 0 bases from V and 2 bases from J, with 5 bases between. The germline CDR1 and CDR2 sequences are MRHNA and SNTAGT. The CDR3 has 13 amino acids. CDR3 region: CASSDSAAYEQYF. Here the CDR3 DNA reads TGTGCCAGCAGTGACTCGGCGGCCTACGAGCAGTACTTC.

The rearrangement uses TRBV28 and TRBJ1-5; D is ambiguous. Germline V gives CDR1 MDHEN, CDR2 SYDVKM. Trimming removed 5 bases at V and 7 bases at J, with 12 bases between. The CDR3 has 13 amino acids. CDR3 DNA: TGTGCCAGCAGTCCCTCCGTTTTACAGCCCCAGCATTTT. Encoded protein: CASSPSVLQPQHF.

The chain combines TRBV5-1 with TRBJ2-1; D is unclear. This CDR3 spans 14 amino acids. Germline CDR1 is SGHRS and CDR2 is YFSETQ. V lost 2 bases, J lost 5 bases, and 11 bases lay in between. This CDR3 reads CASSLRWADNEQFF. The CDR3 bases are TGCGCCAGCAGCTTAAGGTGGGCAGACAATGAGCAGTTCTTC.

The chain uses TRBV5-6 and TRBJ2-7; D not certain. Between the trimmed V and J ends, which lost 4 bases and 2 bases, there was a span of 10 bases. Germline V gene lookup returns CDR1 SGHDT and CDR2 YYEEEE. The CDR3 contains 13 residues. CDR3 in amino acids: CASSRANAYEQYF. CDR3 sequence (DNA): TGTGCCAGCAGCCGTGCGAATGCCTACGAGCAGTACTTC. Combining the CDR3 with reference TRBV5-6 and TRBJ2-7 gives the whole variable domain DAGVTQSPTHLIKTRGQQVTLRCSPKSGHDTVSWYQQALGQGPQFIFQYYEEEERQRGNFPDRFSGHQFPNYSSELNVNALLLGDSALYLCASSRANAYEQYFGPGTRLTVT.

The chain links TRBV11-2 to TRBJ2-1; the D is unclear. Germline CDR1 and CDR2: SGHAT and FQNNGV. The V end was cut by 3 bases, the J end by 1 base, with 7 bases between. The CDR3 consists of 14 residues. The CDR3 sequence is CASSFQISYNEQFF. The CDR3, as DNA: TGTGCCAGCAGCTTTCAGATTTCCTACAATGAGCAGTTCTTC.

The chain couples TRBV5-1 to TRBJ1-1; no firm D call. Trimming cost V 5 bases and J 1 base, with 9 bases left between them. CDR3 length equals 13 residues. Germline V gene lookup returns CDR1 SGHRS and CDR2 YFSETQ. DNA for the CDR3: TGCGCCAGCAGAGCCGCCCAGAACACTGAAGCTTTCTTT. Encoded protein: CASRAAQNTEAFF.

The sample holds many counts of this clone. The chain carries TRBV7-2 and TRBJ2-2; 12 bases align to TRBD2. V lost 5 bases to trimming and J lost 7 bases; unmatched junction nucleotides: 17. The CDR3 has 19 residues. Germline CDR1 and CDR2: SGHTA and FQGNSA. The CDR3, as DNA: TGTGCCAGCAGCCTTAGGCCTGGACTAGCGGGAAGGTCGGGCGGGGAGCTGTTTTTT. This sequence encodes CASSLRPGLAGRSGGELFF. The complete variable domain, with remaining parts taken from reference TRBV7-2 and TRBJ2-2, reads GAGVSQSPSNKVTEKGKDVELRCDPISGHTALYWYRQSLGQGLEFLIYFQGNSAPDKSGLPSDRFSAERTGGSVSTLTIQRTQQEDSAVYLCASSLRPGLAGRSGGELFFGEGSRLTVL.

The V gene is TRBV4-1, the J gene TRBJ1-4, with 7 bases that match TRBD1. This CDR3 comprises 15 residues. In germline, CDR1 is MGHRA, CDR2 YSYEKL. The V gene end was trimmed by 3 bases and the J gene end by 5 bases; junction bases not matched to a gene: 6. CDR3 loop: CASSHLGGQNEKLFF. CDR3 nucleotides: TGCGCCAGCAGCCACCTGGGGGGACAGAATGAAAAACTGTTTTTT.

For the CDR3, the DNA is TGTGCCAGCAGTTTACAGGGGGCAACTAACGGCTACACCTTC. It yields the protein CASSLQGATNGYTF. The chain recombines TRBV28 with TRBJ1-2; 8 nucleotides match TRBD1. Trimming cost V 2 bases and J 8 bases; bases outside gene matches: 7. This CDR3 comprises 14 residues. Germline V gives CDR1 MDHEN, CDR2 SYDVKM.

This clone was seen a few times. V is TRBV12-3 or TRBV12-4 and J is TRBJ1-5; possible D gene TRBD1, 6 bases. The CDR3 length is 12 residues. V lost 6 bases and J 7 bases, leaving 10 bases between the germline ends. CDR3 loop: CASSPDRQPQHF. For the CDR3, the DNA is TGTGCCAGCAGCCCCGACAGGCAGCCCCAGCATTTT.